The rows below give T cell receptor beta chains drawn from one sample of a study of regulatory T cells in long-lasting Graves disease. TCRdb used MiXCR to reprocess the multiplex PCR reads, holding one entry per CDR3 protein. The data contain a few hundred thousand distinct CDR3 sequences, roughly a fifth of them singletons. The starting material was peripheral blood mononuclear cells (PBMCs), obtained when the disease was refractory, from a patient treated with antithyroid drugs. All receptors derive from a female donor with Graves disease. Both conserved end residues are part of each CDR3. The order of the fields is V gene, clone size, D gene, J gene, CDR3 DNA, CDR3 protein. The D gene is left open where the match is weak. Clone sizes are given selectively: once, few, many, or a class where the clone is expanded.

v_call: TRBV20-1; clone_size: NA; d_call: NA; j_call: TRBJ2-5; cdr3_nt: TGCAGTGCCAAATCCACCTCAGAGACCCAGTACTTC; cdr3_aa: CSAKSTSETQYF
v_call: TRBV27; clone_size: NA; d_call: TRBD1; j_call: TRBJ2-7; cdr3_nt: TGTGCCAGCAGTTTTTCAGGGGGCAAAGACGAGCAGTACTTC; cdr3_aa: CASSFSGGKDEQYF
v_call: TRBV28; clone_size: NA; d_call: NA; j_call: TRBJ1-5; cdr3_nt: TGTGCCAGCACAAACGGAGGGAAGGGGCCCCAGCATTTT; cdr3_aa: CASTNGGKGPQHF
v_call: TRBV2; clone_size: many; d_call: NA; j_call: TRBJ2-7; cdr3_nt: TGTGCCAGCAGTGAAGCATGGAGAGTGGGCTGGGAGCAGTACTTC; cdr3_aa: CASSEAWRVGWEQYF
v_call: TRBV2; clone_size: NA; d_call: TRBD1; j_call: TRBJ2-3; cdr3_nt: TGTGCCAGCAGTGAGAGGGACAGGATGAAGGTTTTGATAGATACGCAGTATTTT; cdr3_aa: CASSERDRMKVLIDTQYF
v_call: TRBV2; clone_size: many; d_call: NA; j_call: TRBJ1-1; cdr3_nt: TGTGCCAGCATAGTATGGGACACTGAAGCTTTCTTT; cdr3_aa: CASIVWDTEAFF
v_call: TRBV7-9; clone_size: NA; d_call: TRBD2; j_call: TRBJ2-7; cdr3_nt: TGTGCCAGCAGCTCTAGCGGGGCCCTCGAGCAGTACTTC; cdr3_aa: CASSSSGALEQYF
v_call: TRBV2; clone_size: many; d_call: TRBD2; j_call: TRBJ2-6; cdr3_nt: TGTGCCAGCAGTGTGGGGAGACCCTTAGCGGGAGGATCTGGGGCCAACGTCCTGACTTTC; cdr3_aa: CASSVGRPLAGGSGANVLTF
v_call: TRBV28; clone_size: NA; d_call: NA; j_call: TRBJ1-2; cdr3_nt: TGTGCCAGCAGTCCGGGAAGACAGGCGTCCTATGGCTACACCTTC; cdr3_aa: CASSPGRQASYGYTF
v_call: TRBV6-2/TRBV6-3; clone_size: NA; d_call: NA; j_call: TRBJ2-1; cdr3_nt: TGTGCCAGCAGTTCATCCGTATCCCTCTACTACAATGAGCAGTTCTTC; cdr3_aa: CASSSSVSLYYNEQFF
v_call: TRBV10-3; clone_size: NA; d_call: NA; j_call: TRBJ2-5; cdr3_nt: TGTGCCATCAGTGAGGCGACCTCTGAGACCCAGTACTTC; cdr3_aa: CAISEATSETQYF
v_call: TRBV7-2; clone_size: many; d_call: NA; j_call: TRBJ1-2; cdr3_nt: TGTGCCAGCAGCTTAGCCGGAGGGGGATATGGCTACACCTTC; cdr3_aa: CASSLAGGGYGYTF
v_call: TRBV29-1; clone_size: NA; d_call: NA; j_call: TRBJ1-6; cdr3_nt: TGCAGCGTTGGCGGGGAGAATAATTCACCCCTCCACTTT; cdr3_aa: CSVGGENNSPLHF
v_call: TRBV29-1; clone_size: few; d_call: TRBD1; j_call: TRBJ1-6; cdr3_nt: TGCAGCGCTATGACTCCCGGGACAGGGGATTCACCCCTCCACTTT; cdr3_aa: CSAMTPGTGDSPLHF
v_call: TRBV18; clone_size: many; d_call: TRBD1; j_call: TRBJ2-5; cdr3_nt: TGTGCCAGCTCACTTGGACAGGACCAAGAGACCCAGTACTTC; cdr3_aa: CASSLGQDQETQYF
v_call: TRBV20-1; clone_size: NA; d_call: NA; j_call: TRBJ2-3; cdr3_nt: TGCAGTGCTCCAAATCCCAACTCCCCGGATACGCAGTATTTT; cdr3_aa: CSAPNPNSPDTQYF
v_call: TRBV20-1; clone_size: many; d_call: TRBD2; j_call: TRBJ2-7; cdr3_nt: TGCAGTGCTGATGGGACTAGCAGGAGGGAGCAGTACTTC; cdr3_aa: CSADGTSRREQYF
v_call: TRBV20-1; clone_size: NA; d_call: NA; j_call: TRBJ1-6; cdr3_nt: TGCAGTGCTAGAGATCGACGGTCTAATTCACCCCCCCACTTT; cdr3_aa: CSARDRRSNSPPHF
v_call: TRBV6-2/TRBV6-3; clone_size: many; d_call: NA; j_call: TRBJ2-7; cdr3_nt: TGTGCCAGCAGTTACGACGAGGGTTTGGGATACGAGCAGTACTTC; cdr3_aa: CASSYDEGLGYEQYF
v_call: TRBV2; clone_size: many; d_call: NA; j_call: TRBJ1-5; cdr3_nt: TGTGCCAGCAGTGAATCCAGACAGATAAATCAGCCCCAGCATTTT; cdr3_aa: CASSESRQINQPQHF
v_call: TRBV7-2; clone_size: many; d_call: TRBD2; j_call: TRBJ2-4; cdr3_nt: TGTGCCAGCAGCTTAACTAGCGGAATAGCCAAAAACATTCAGTACTTC; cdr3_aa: CASSLTSGIAKNIQYF
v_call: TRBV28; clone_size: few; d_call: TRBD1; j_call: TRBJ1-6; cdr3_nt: TGTGCCAGCAGTTCCCCCACCAGGGGGTATAATTCACCCCTCCACTTT; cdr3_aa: CASSSPTRGYNSPLHF
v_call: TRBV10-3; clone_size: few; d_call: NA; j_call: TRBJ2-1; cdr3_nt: TGTGCCATCGGATCCTACAGGGAGCGATCCTACAATGAGCAGTTCTTC; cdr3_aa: CAIGSYRERSYNEQFF
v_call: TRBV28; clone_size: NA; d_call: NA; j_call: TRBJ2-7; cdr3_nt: TGTGCCAGCAGTAGGGGGGGCTTGGTGGGTGGAGAGCAGTACTTC; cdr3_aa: CASSRGGLVGGEQYF
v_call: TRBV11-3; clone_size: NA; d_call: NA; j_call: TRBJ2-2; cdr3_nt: TGTGCCAGCAGCCTAGACCCTCTGGCCGGGGAGCTGTTTTTT; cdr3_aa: CASSLDPLAGELFF
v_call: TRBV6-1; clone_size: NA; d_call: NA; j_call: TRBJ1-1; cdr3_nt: TGTGCCAGCAGCCGTACACTAGCGTCGAACACTGAAGCTTTCTTT; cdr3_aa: CASSRTLASNTEAFF
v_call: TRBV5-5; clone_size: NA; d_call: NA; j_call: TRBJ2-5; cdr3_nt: TGTGCCAGCAGCTGGGGCAGCGGGGAGACCCAGTACTTC; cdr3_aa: CASSWGSGETQYF
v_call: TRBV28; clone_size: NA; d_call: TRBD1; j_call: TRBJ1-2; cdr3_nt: TGTGCCAGCAGTTCCATGGGGACAGGATACGGCCGATATGGCTACACCTTC; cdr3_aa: CASSSMGTGYGRYGYTF
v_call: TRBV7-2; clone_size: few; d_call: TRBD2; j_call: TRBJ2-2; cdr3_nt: TGTGCCAGCAGCTTATCCCTAGCGGCCGGGGAGCTGTTTTTT; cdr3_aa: CASSLSLAAGELFF
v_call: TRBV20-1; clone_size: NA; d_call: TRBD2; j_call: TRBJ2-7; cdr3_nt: TGCAGTGCCATCGAAGGGAGGGGTTCGGCCTACGAGCAGTACTTC; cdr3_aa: CSAIEGRGSAYEQYF
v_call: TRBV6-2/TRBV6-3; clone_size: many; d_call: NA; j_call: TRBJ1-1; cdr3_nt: TGTGCCAGCAGTTACTTAAGGGACACTGAAGCTTTCTTT; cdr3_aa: CASSYLRDTEAFF
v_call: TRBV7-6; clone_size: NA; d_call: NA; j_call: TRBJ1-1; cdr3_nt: TGTGCCAGCAGCTTAATGCCCGGTGGGAACACTGAAGCTTTCTTT; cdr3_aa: CASSLMPGGNTEAFF
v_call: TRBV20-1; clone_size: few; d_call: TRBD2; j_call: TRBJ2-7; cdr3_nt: TGCAGTGCGATCCCCGATGGGAGGGCCTCCTACGAGCAGTACTTC; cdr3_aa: CSAIPDGRASYEQYF
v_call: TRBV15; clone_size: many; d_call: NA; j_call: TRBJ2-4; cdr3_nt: TGTGCCACCAGCAGTGGACTAGCCAAAAACATTCAGTACTTC; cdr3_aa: CATSSGLAKNIQYF
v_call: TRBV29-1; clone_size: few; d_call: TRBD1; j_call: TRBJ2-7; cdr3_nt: TGCAGCGTCGGGTGGGGGACAGCCTCCTACGAGCAGTACTTC; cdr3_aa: CSVGWGTASYEQYF
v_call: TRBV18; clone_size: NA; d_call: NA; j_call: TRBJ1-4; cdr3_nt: TGTGCCAGCTCACCGGCAGGAGGGAGTAATGAAAAACTGTTTTTT; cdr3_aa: CASSPAGGSNEKLFF
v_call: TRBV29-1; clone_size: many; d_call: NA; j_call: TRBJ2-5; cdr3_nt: TGCAGTATCAGCTGGACGCGAGGGGAGACCCAGTACTTC; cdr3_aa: CSISWTRGETQYF
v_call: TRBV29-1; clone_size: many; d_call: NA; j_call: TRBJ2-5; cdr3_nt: TGCAGCGTTGTCGGGGAGACCCAGTACTTC; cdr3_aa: CSVVGETQYF
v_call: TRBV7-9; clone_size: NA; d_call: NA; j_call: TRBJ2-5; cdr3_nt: TGTGCCAGCAGCTTGGGGGTTACGCTAGAAGAGACCCAGTACTTC; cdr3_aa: CASSLGVTLEETQYF
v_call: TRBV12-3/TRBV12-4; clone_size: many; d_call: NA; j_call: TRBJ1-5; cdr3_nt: TGTGCCAGCAGTATGGGGGGCGAACAGCCCCAGCATTTT; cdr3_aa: CASSMGGEQPQHF
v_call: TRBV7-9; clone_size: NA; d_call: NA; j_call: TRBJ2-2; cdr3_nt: TGTGCCAGCAGCTTAAAACGCCTGCACACCGGGGAGCTGTTTTTT; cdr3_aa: CASSLKRLHTGELFF
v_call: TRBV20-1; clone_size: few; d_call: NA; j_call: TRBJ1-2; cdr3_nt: TGCAGTGCTAGAGATCAGGTCTATGGCTACACCTTC; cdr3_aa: CSARDQVYGYTF
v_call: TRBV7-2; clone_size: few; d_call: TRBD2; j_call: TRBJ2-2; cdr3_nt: TGTGCCAGCAGCCCGGGACTAGCGGGAGGAAACACCGGGGAGCTGTTTTTT; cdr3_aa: CASSPGLAGGNTGELFF
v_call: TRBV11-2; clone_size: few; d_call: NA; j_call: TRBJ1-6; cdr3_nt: TGTGCCAGCAGCTGGGGTGCCAGCACCCTCCACTTT; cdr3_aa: CASSWGASTLHF
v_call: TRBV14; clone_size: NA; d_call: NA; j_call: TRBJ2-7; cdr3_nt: TGTGCCAGCAGCCAAGGAGGGCTCGAGCAGTACTTC; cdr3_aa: CASSQGGLEQYF
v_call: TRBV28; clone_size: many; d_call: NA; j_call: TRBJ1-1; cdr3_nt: TGTGCCAGCAGTTCGCCGGTAGGGGTGAACACTGAAGCTTTCTTT; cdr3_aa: CASSSPVGVNTEAFF
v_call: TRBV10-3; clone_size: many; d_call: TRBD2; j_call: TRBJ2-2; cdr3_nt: TGTGCCATCAGTGAGTCGACAATACTAGCGAACGGGGAGCTGTTTTTT; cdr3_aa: CAISESTILANGELFF
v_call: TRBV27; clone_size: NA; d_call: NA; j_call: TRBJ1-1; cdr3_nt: TGTGCCAGCAGTTTAACGGGAGGGGTAGCTTTCTTT; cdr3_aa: CASSLTGGVAFF